This T cell receptor beta chain derives from a study of OX40 agonist ivuxolimab in advanced cancers. General notes on the study: Ivuxolimab, which targeted the costimulatory receptor OX40 (CD134), was an agonistic, fully human IgG2 monoclonal antibody. Prior anti-PD-1, anti-PD-L1 or anti-CTLA-4 therapy was permitted, and checkpoint inhibitors had been received by roughly 40% of dose-escalation patients. Intravenous ivuxolimab was administered to patients every 2 weeks at six dose levels: 0.01, 0.1, 0.3, 1.5, 3 and 10 mg/kg. The purpose of peripheral TCRbeta sequencing was to test whether ivuxolimab changed TCR sequence diversity and led to clonal T-cell expansion. Of the 50 or so patients in dose escalation, around 19 had hepatocellular carcinoma, approximately 15 had melanoma, 9 had renal cell carcinoma and 9 had head and neck cancer. Three dose-escalation patients achieved partial responses, one with hepatocellular carcinoma and two with cutaneous melanoma. The monotherapy dose-escalation portion (N ≈ 52 patients) of the phase I ivuxolimab trial is reported in the paper. The dose-escalation cohort was about 83% male with a mean age of about 65 years, ranging from roughly 23 to 80. Overall results and qualifications from the work: After ivuxolimab, expanded clones were on average more numerous among CD8+ T cells than among CD4+ T cells. Antigen specificity was not determined for the clonally expanded peripheral T cells. In the 0.1-3.0 mg/kg groups, partial responders had among the lowest normalized peripheral clonal expansion, particularly in CD8+ T cells. Low levels of normalized T-cell clonal expansion were also seen in some patients who did not respond. At doses of 0.1 to 3.0 mg/kg, clonal expansion of both CD4+ and CD8+ T cells in blood was seen between baseline and week 6.

With respect to this clone: The target of this receptor is not known. Nothing much larger sits one base from this clone, and base qualities are not available.

From the germline V gene, CDR1 is SGHAT and CDR2 is FQNNGV. Counted from cysteine to phenylalanine, this CDR3 has 12 amino acids. The entry retains the CDR3 DNA only, 36 bases that are in frame from base 1. The germline V end is reduced by 5 bases and the J end by 9 bases; junction bases left unmatched: 4. The trial excluded patients who had a history of autoimmune disease or were on systemic immunosuppression. Peripheral blood for TCR sequencing was collected from all dose cohorts at baseline, on cycle 4 day 1, and on cycle 7 day 1. Samples were obtained from an open-label, multicenter, first-in-human phase I dose-escalation trial of ivuxolimab. The trial enrolled adults with locally advanced or metastatic head and neck squamous cell, hepatocellular, melanoma or renal cell carcinoma. Before TCR sequencing, CD4+ T cells and CD8+ T cells from peripheral blood were sorted into separate populations.

For sequencing of the TCRbeta CDR3 region, genomic DNA was extracted from the sorted cells. TCRbeta CDR3 regions were sequenced using the immunoSEQ Assay. What TCRdb holds here is the immuneACCESS table cut down to in-frame rearrangements. Part of the clones is not present; checked against another copy, under half of the missing clones reflect an unresolved V gene, and the others are unexplained. Within this sample are 44,000 or so clones, with roughly 88% of them counted one time only. Around 3.3% of the sample is in the top ten clones. The source material was CD4+ or CD8+ T cells sorted from blood, sampled in a trial of the OX40 agonist ivuxolimab. This receptor chain uses TRBV11-2 and TRBJ2-1; a stretch of 7 junction bases matches TRBD2. This TCR derives from an adult with an advanced solid tumor such as melanoma, head and neck, liver or kidney cancer. The nucleotide sequence reads as follows: TGTGCCAGCAGCCCTCCGGGGGGTGAGCAGTTCTTC. This translates into CASSPPGGEQFF.